The 5 T cell receptor beta chains below all came from one sample that was sequenced in a study of breast tumors, draining lymph nodes, adjacent tissues. TCRdb reprocessed the multiplex PCR reads via MiXCR and lists one record per CDR3 protein. The sample has about 20,000 distinct CDR3 sequences; about a third are singletons. What was sequenced was breast tumor tissue. These TCRs come from a female donor with breast cancer. Some clones in this sample may be carry-over from other donors' samples.

This clonotype was seen a handful of times. V usage is TRBV27 and J usage is TRBJ1-2; tentative D call: TRBD1 (5 bases). The CDR3 length is 16 residues. Trimming stripped 5 bases from V and 4 bases from J, with 20 bases between. The germline gives CDR1 MNHEY, CDR2 SMNVEV (reference sequence). DNA of the CDR3: TGTGCCAGCAGTCCAAAGACGGGGGTCATGGGCTATGGCTACACCTTC. Protein: CASSPKTGVMGYGYTF.

This clonotype was picked up a small number of times. A much larger clone differs by one base, so this may be a read error. The rearrangement uses TRBV28 and TRBJ2-2; TRBD2 matches at 11 bases. The germline V gene has CDR1 MDHEN and CDR2 SYDVKM. The CDR3 contains 15 residues. The CDR3 DNA follows: TGTGCCAGCAGGCCGGGACTAGCGGAAACCGGGGAGCCGTTTTTT. Translation: CASRPGLAETGEPFF. The whole variable domain, remainder taken from reference TRBV28 and TRBJ2-2, is DVKVTQSSRYLVKRTGEKVFLECVQDMDHENMFWYRQDPGLGLRLIYFSYDVKMKEKGDIPEGYSVSREKKERFSLILESASTNQTSMYLCASRPGLAETGEPFFGEGSRLTVL.

This clonotype is labeled as medium-sized. CDR3 residues: CASSLVFAWEQYF. CDR3 nucleotide sequence: TGTGCCAGCAGCTTAGTATTTGCGTGGGAGCAGTACTTC. The chain links TRBV7-2 to TRBJ2-7; no reliable D call. The V gene's germline CDR1 is SGHTA and CDR2 FQGNSA. V was pared by 1 base and J by 7 bases, with 11 bases between. This CDR3 has 13 residues.

This clonotype was found many times. The gene calls are TRBV2 and TRBJ1-5, with D possibly TRBD1 on 5 matching bases. The CDR3 contains 15 residues. The ends were cut back, 5 bases at V and 0 bases at J, with 11 bases in the middle. Germline lookup yields CDR1 SNHLY and CDR2 FYNNEI. The CDR3 DNA is TGTGCCAGCAGTACCAGGGCCTATAGCAATCAGCCCCAGCATTTT. It encodes CASSTRAYSNQPQHF.

This clonotype was detected ten times or more. V usage is TRBV20-1 and J usage is TRBJ2-1, with a tentative D call TRBD2 (5 bases). Trimming pared 1 base from V and 0 bases from J, leaving 10 bases between. Germline CDR1 is DFQATT and CDR2 is SNEGSKA (reference sequence). The length of the CDR3 is 15 residues. CDR3 bases: TGCAGTGCTAGAGTGATGGGGAGCTCCTACAATGAGCAGTTCTTC. This gives the protein CSARVMGSSYNEQFF.